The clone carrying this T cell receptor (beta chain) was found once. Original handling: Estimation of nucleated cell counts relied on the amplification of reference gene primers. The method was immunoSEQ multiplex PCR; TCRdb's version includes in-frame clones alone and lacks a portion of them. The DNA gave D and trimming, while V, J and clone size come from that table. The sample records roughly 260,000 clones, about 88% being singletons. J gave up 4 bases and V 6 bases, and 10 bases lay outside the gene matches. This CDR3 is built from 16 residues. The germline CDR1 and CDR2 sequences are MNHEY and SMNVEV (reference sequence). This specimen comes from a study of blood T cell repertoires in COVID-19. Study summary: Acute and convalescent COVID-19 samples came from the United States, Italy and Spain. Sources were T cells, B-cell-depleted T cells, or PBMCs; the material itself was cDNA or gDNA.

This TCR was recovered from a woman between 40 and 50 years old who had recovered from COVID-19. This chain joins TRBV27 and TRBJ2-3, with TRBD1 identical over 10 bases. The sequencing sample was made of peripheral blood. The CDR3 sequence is CASSSLGQGYADTQYF. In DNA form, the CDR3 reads TGTGCCAGCAGCTCTTTGGGACAGGGGTATGCAGATACGCAGTATTTT.